The entry below gives a single T cell receptor beta chain sequence along with its context. Its specificity is unknown. These data originate in a study of identical twins. Points from the study as a whole: It was out-of-frame TCR alpha sharing in monozygotic twins that models underestimated. The more abundant beta clonotypes in cord blood had fewer insertions, and memory repertoires did not show this.

TCRdb processed the 5' RACE reads anew with MiXCR; each CDR3 protein has one entry. The sample comprises 550,000 to 700,000 distinct CDR3 sequences, 20% to 25% of which are singletons, and over 4% rests with the top ten. Trimming took off 5 bases at V and 12 bases at J, with 17 bases between the two ends. The CDR3 totals 13 residues. This same sample was also part of a study on T cells expressing NK-cell markers. As that report states: The use of an anti-gamma-delta TCR antibody, which was added in several experiments, restricted sorting to T cells expressing alpha-beta TCR. A handful of donors showed these clonotypes also leading the CD3+CD56-NKG2C+ fraction.

The chain employs TRBV12-3 or TRBV12-4 and TRBJ2-1; D gene unclear. This receptor was taken from a young woman in good health. Material for sequencing was PBMCs. CDR3 nucleotide sequence: TGTGCCAGCAGTCCTCAGACGTTGGGTAGGCAGTTCTTC. Encoded protein: CASSPQTLGRQFF.